This T cell receptor (beta chain) was identified in a study of T cell responses to AZD1222 COVID-19 vaccine. Across the whole study: The study pooled second doses at about 4 or about 12 weeks. Overall study results and limits: When two AZD1222 doses had been given, Spike-specific TCR breadth and depth rose. White British donors predominated, females outnumbered males, and clonal diversity was possibly underestimated.

Clones were sequenced by immunoSEQ multiplex PCR, and TCRdb holds only the in-frame ones, with some missing. The sample consists of 160,000 or so clones, 85% to 90% of them appearing once. The J segment lost 6 bases and the V segment lost 3 bases, leaving 12 bases of the junction unmatched. Per germline, CDR1 KGHSH and CDR2 LQKENI. The CDR3 sequence is 17 residues long. About this clone: Its matching antigen is unknown.

V gene TRBV18 combines with J gene TRBJ2-3, with TRBD1 matching over 10 bases. The sequence was obtained from an adult in good health. Specimen: peripheral blood, collected on day 0 of AZD1222 vaccination. The CDR3 loop reads CASSPGTGVLARDTQYF. The CDR3 region has the DNA TGTGCCAGCTCACCTGGGACAGGGGTACTCGCACGTGATACGCAGTATTTT.